This section outlines one TCR beta chain sequence together with its context. This clone was seen a few times. No antigen is known for it. The sample holds no much larger clone one base away, and base qualities are not on file. V is clipped by 2 bases and J by 6 bases, and the sequence between their germline boundaries is 11 bases long. The germline V gene provides CDR1 MRHNA and CDR2 SNTAGT. Reading from cysteine to phenylalanine, the CDR3 counts 14 amino acids. Only the CDR3 portion is preserved as DNA: 42 bases, with reading frame beginning at the first base. This sample is drawn from a study of cytomegalovirus exposure and HLA in healthy donors (dated 2017 in TCRdb). Study-wide context: A later analysis indicated that the roughly 120 validation repertoires were generated on the platform also employed for the 700 or so repertoires of the first cohort. The aim of the study was to test whether cataloging public T cell receptors could identify signatures of past pathogen exposure. In addition to the first cohort of 666 subjects, a separate validation cohort of some 120 different subjects was used. To predict cytomegalovirus infection status, the study combined high-throughput TCR immunosequencing, statistical association of individual TCRs with disease status, and machine learning. The paper's findings and limits, for the study overall: The classifier was reported to diagnose cytomegalovirus status with high specificity and sensitivity in both the original cohort and the validation cohort. Across donors, most TCR sequences were observed very rarely, whereas some public TCRs were present in many individuals. A few of the identified cytomegalovirus-associated TCR beta chains were confirmed in vitro to be specific for cytomegalovirus antigens. A later analysis lacked HLA typing for the validation cohort, so it scored co-occurrence in that cohort across all 120 or so repertoires. Of the cluster scores, around 95% were above 0 in a later analysis, which found that TCRs clustered in the first cohort also tended to co-occur in the 90 to 150 validation repertoires. A total of fewer than 200 TCR beta chains were listed by the study as associated with cytomegalovirus. The authors suggested that the approach could potentially be generalized to other disease states and immunological phenotypes.

The library was obtained by the immunoSEQ multiplex PCR assay. The study's own analysis went as follows. To diagnose cytomegalovirus status from the catalog of TCR beta chain sequences, a statistical classification framework was built. The table comes from immuneACCESS by way of TCRdb, which keeps in-frame sequences with V and J called. Part of the clones is missing from these tables; in studies checked, under half for an unresolved V gene and the rest for unknown reasons. V, J and clone size are those of that table, while D and trimming were read from the DNA. Across this sample there are over 110,000 clones, with 70% to 90% seen only once. The top ten clones comprise 7.5% to 9% of the sample. The donors were included in the validation cohort of 100 to 150 subjects, a group kept apart from the approximately 700-subject first cohort.

This receptor was identified in a man between 18 and 35 years old in good health and CMV-seropositive. Sequenced material: PBMCs. The V and J genes are TRBV6-4 and TRBJ1-5; the best D guess is TRBD1, with 6 bases matching. The nucleotides are TGTGCCAGCAGTGACGGGGGCGCCGGTCAGCCCCAGCATTTT. Its translation reads: CASSDGGAGQPQHF.